This T cell receptor beta chain was captured in a study of shared clonotypes between healthy human individuals (TCRdb year 2020). General notes on the study: The cohort included three men and two women between 18 and 49 years of age. To estimate repertoire size and how much clonotype sharing occurs between individuals, the study deeply sequenced the blood TCR repertoires of 5 or 6 healthy adults. To increase sequencing depth and limit assay-specific biases, TCR repertoire library preparation and sequencing were carried out by different laboratories using diverse techniques. Per donor, three plates each were used for CD4 naive and CD4 memory, two for CD8 naive, and one for CD8 memory. Per donor, leukapheresis produced somewhere between about 0.85 and 9.5 billion PBMCs.

TCR CDR3 regions were amplified from genomic DNA by multiplex PCR using the deep immunoSEQ assay. For each cell subset, the extracted genomic DNA was distributed evenly across all wells of several immunoSEQ 96-well plates, and each plate served as one replicate. Each replicate PCR for sorted subsets received around 200 ng genomic DNA, equal to about 30,000 T cell genomes. Purified libraries were quantified with a Qubit 3.0 fluorometer, sized on a Bioanalyzer 2100, and re-quantified with the KAPA Library Quantification kit. Each immunoSEQ 96-well plate was sequenced on its own single-read 150-cycle Illumina NextSeq 550 flow cell. The study's processing was this. Because only junctional sequences without quality scores were contained in the immunoSEQ output, filtering matching that applied to full-length reads could not be performed. To assign V/J genes and CDR3, sequences were annotated using PyIR, a Python wrapper for IgBLAST v1.9, with IMGT germline references. Any read was removed if the V/J assignment was weak (E-value above 1e-6), the CDR3 was missing, or the read contained stop codons, out-of-frame junctions, or ambiguous translated residues. A V3J clonotype was defined by an identical inferred V gene, J gene, and CDR3 amino acid sequence. Percentage overlap between repertoires was computed as shared unique clonotypes divided by the size of the smaller repertoire. Three approaches were used to assess repertoire richness: RTK rarefaction, the Chao1 estimator, and Recon v2.1 estimates of unobserved clonotypes. Generation probabilities for all TCRbeta clonotypes obtained by the gDNA method from a handful of donors were computed using OLGA. Drawn from immuneACCESS, this table holds only the in-frame rearrangements with V and J called that TCRdb kept. Clones are partly lost; checked studies trace under half to an unresolved V gene and leave the rest unexplained. That table furnishes V, J and clone size, whereas the DNA furnished D and trimming. The table for this sample lists about 2 million clones; 90% to 95% of them were counted only once. Together, the top ten hold 0.13% of the sample.

Reading the germline V gene (reference sequence) gives CDR1 SEHNR and CDR2 FQNEAQ. Relative to germline, V is 11 bases shorter and J is 4 bases shorter, with 7 bases between their ends. The CDR3 contains 10 residues, cysteine and phenylalanine counted. Just the 30-base CDR3 DNA is kept, in frame starting at base 1. General study outcomes and caveats: Higher generation probabilities were observed for clonotypes shared by all four sorted-subset donors than for non-shared clonotypes. Naive subsets generally had larger estimated clonotype richness than memory subsets. The small number of donors limited the genetic and exposure-history diversity represented. Sampling was restricted to blood, and TCR repertoires in tissue are likely to differ from TCR repertoires in blood. Pairwise subsampling led to the expectation that sequencing depth would affect the degree of clonotype sharing among donors. Incomplete sequencing was indicated by rarefaction of sorted-subset datasets, despite the large sequencing depth. Sharing across a few donors was observed for around 5% of naive CD4, under 4% of naive CD8, about 2.3% of memory CD4, and about 0.39% of memory CD8 clonotypes.

Notes on this clone: No antigen is known for it. Within one base of it there is no much larger clone, and no base qualities were kept.

Donors were healthy HIV-negative adults with no recently reported acute infections or vaccinations. Only Caucasian adults living in Nashville, Tennessee, USA were represented among the donors. CD4+ T cells were enriched by magnetic negative selection; naive cells were then positively selected on CD45RA, and the negative fraction formed the memory subset. After blood collection by leukapheresis, PBMCs were isolated using Ficoll-Histopaque density gradient centrifugation and then cryopreserved in the vapor phase of liquid nitrogen. Analytical flow cytometry was used to check the purity and quantity of each magnetically sorted T cell population. Genomic DNA was isolated from each sorted fraction and quantified by UV absorbance on a Nanodrop 2000c.

The sequenced sample consisted of naive CD4+ T cells sorted from blood. The cell subset or site label for this specimen denotes: CD45RA+ positively selected. This TCR was sampled from a man aged 18 to 29 in good health. The chain is assembled from TRBV7-9 and TRBJ2-3, with the D gene too uncertain to name. The CDR3 region: CAVGADTQYF. The DNA is as follows: TGTGCCGTTGGGGCAGATACGCAGTATTTT.